This T cell receptor (beta chain) was sequenced in a study of a mutant IDH1 vaccine in newly diagnosed glioma. Study overall: In weeks 1, 3, 5, 7, 11, 15, 19 and 23, patients were immunized, eight times in all. Vaccines were begun 4-6 weeks after radiotherapy alone, or with temozolomide cycles.

V lost 9 bases to trimming and J lost 6 bases, with 8 bases between them. The CDR3 runs to 10 residues. Germline V gene data show CDR1 as LNHDA and CDR2 as SQIVND (reference sequence). This clone appeared once. The antigen is not known. Time point denoted: week 11, during vaccination. Every vaccination contained 300 ug of the mutant IDH1 20-mer peptide and was paired with topical imiquimod. Profiled with immunoSEQ multiplex PCR; TCRdb holds only in-frame clones, not every one. The table lists tens of thousands of clones, 75% to 85% of them singletons. The V and J genes are TRBV19 and TRBJ1-2; weak D call: TRBD1 (5 bases). The material sequenced was PBMCs, taken from a glioma patient whose treatment included an IDH1 peptide vaccine. The receptor was derived from a man over 45 with glioma. The CDR3 coding sequence is TGTGCCAGCGCAGGGAATGGCTACACCTTC. Its protein product is CASAGNGYTF.